The clone carrying this T cell receptor (beta chain) was counted between two and nine times. Its antigen remains unidentified. Given a much more abundant clone one base away, this may be a read error. This CDR3 fails to terminate in the conserved phenylalanine or tryptophan, so it likely reflects a read error. Investigators profiled TCR beta VDJ and CDR3 from genomic DNA template. TCRdb called the reads again in MiXCR, with one record for every CDR3 protein. The top ten hold 3.2% of the sample, which has about 150,000 distinct CDR3 sequences, roughly 50% seen once. This entry comes from a study of CD8+CD57+ T cells in acquired aplastic anemia. Study observations and caveats: Patients showed no significant difference from controls in CD8+ Simpson's diversity.

Germline CDR1 SGDLS, CDR2 YYNGEE. The V gene end was trimmed by 4 bases and the J gene end by 0 bases; junction bases not matched to a gene: 4. The CDR3 is 15 residues long. All patients picked for sequencing had shown, by flow cytometry, an expansion of CD8+CD57+ cells. Sequenced: sorted CD4+, CD8+, or CD8+CD57+ T cells (not recorded which) from PBMCs. The chain is built from TRBV9 and TRBJ2-1, with TRBD1 matching over 7 bases. The clonotype was recovered from a human donor with aplastic anemia. The CDR3 DNA reads TGTGCCAGCAGCACACAGGGGAGCTCCTACAATGAGCAGTTCCTC. Protein: CASSTQGSSYNEQFL.